This T cell receptor beta chain was recorded in a study of blood T cells in healthy people across ages. This clonotype was counted between two and nine times. Antigen specificity is unknown. The CDR3 length is 14 residues. Germline-derived CDR1 and CDR2 are DFQATT and SNEGSKA (reference sequence). Trimming stripped 3 bases from V and 1 base from J, with 12 bases between. The study, taken as a whole, reports: In long-lived donors, naive CD4+ cell counts and diversity exceeded those of aged donors.

Each of the donors had roughly 9.4 milliliters of peripheral blood drawn into EDTA-treated Vacutainer tubes. Alongside a J-beta primer mix, a sample-barcoded 5' primer served in a second PCR lasting roughly 7 to 11 cycles. TCRdb reanalysed the 5' RACE reads using MiXCR and keeps one entry per CDR3 protein. The sample gives 800,000 to 1,300,000 distinct CDR3 sequences, less than 25% of which show up once; around 0.75% is in the top ten. These data were likewise used in another study, on T cells of mothers and their children. From that report: The cDNA synthesis received all extracted RNA, at approximately 1.5 ug per 15 ul.

The receptor's source is a girl aged 2-10 years in good health. The sample was blood. The V and J genes are TRBV20-1 and TRBJ2-5; tentatively, D is TRBD1 (6 bases). CDR3 sequence: CSASRWDTQETQYF. The CDR3 nucleotides are TGCAGTGCTAGTAGATGGGACACCCAAGAGACCCAGTACTTC.